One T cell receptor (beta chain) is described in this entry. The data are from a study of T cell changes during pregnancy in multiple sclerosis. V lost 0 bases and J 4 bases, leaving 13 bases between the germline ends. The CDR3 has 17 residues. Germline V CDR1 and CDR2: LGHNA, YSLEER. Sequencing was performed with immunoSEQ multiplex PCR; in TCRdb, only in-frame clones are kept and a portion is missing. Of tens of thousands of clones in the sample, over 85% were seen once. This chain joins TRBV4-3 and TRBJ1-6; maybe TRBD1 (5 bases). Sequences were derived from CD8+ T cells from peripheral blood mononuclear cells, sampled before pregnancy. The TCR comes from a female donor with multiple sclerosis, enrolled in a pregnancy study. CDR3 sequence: CASSQDLDSKYNSPLHF. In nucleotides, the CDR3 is TGCGCCAGCAGCCAAGATCTCGACAGCAAGTATAATTCACCCCTCCACTTT.